This T cell receptor (beta chain) was captured in a study of cytomegalovirus exposure and HLA in healthy donors. Study-wide background: From donors who were HLA-typed, an early data release held approximately 80 million unique TCRs. Across about 400 genotyped donors, 81% landed in the Caucasian-associated ancestry cluster.

This CDR3 comprises 11 residues. Germline CDR1 is MDHEN and CDR2 is SYDVKM. Between the trimmed V and J ends, which lost 5 bases and 11 bases, there was a span of 9 bases. Use of 60 Vbeta and 13 Jbeta primers characterized the PCR. The method was immunoSEQ multiplex PCR; TCRdb's version includes in-frame clones alone and lacks a portion of them. The data show around 130,000 clones, with roughly 70% seen just once and roughly 2.1% held by the top ten. This TCR was sampled from a woman in her 40s in good health and CMV-seropositive. Sequenced: PBMCs. The chain carries TRBV28 and TRBJ1-4; D unresolved. CDR3 region: CASSLTDKLFF. CDR3 coding DNA: TGTGCCAGCAGTCTGACTGACAAACTGTTTTTT.